This T cell receptor beta chain was found in a study of cytomegalovirus exposure and HLA in healthy donors. In germline, CDR1 is SEHNR, CDR2 FQNEAQ (reference sequence). V lost 2 bases to trimming and J lost 0 bases; unmatched junction nucleotides: 9. The length of the CDR3 is 18 residues. The PCR was carried out with 60 Vbeta primers and 13 Jbeta primers. Per the study methods: Counted up in a later analysis, unique TCR beta chains came to some 82 million, with around 10 million shared. Assay used: immunoSEQ multiplex PCR; TCRdb lists only in-frame clones, some missing. V, J and clone size are those of that table, while D and trimming were read from the DNA. Of some 48,000 clones listed, over 70% are singletons. About this clone itself: Its matching antigen is unknown.

The study, taken as a whole, reports: Later analysis reportedly placed an Asian-associated ancestry cluster below the roughly 700-donor mean in N-insertions. In vitro assays verified that three CMV-associated chains recognized CMV antigens specifically. TCR beta chains numbering 164 were designated cytomegalovirus-associated.

V gene TRBV7-9 combines with J gene TRBJ2-2; 7 positions match TRBD1. This TCR came from a man aged 30-40 years in good health and CMV-seropositive. The sample comprised PBMCs. CDR3 sequence (DNA): TGTGCCAGCAGCTTACGAACGTCGACAGGGTCGAACACCGGGGAGCTGTTTTTT. Translating gives CASSLRTSTGSNTGELFF.